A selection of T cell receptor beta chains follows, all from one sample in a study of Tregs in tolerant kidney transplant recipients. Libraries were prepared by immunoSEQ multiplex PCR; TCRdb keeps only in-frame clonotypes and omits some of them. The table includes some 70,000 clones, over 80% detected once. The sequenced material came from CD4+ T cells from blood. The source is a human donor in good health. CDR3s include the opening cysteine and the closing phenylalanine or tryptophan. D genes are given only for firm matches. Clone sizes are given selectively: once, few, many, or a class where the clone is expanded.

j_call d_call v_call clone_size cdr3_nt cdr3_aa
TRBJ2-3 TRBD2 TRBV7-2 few TGTGCCAGCACGCGGGGGTTTAGCACAGATACGCAGTATTTT CASTRGFSTDTQYF
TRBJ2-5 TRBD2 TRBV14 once TGTGCCAGCAGCCAACGGCTAGCGGGAAATAAGACCCAGTACTTC CASSQRLAGNKTQYF
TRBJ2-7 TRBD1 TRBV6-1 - TGTGCCAGCAGTGGACAGGGGGCATCCTACGAGCAGTACTTC CASSGQGASYEQYF
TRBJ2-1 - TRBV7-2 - TGTGCCAGCAGCTTAAGGGGACCCTCCTACAATGAGCAGTTCTTC CASSLRGPSYNEQFF
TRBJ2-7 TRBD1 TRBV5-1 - TGCGCCAGCAGCCTGGATGGACAGGCTGGGGAGCAGTACTTC CASSLDGQAGEQYF
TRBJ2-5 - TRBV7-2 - TGTGCCAGTGGAAAGGGAAGTCTGGGGGAGACCCAGTACTTC CASGKGSLGETQYF
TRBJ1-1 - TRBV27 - TGTGCCAGCAGTTCCCCACAGAGGAACACTGAAGCTTTCTTT CASSSPQRNTEAFF
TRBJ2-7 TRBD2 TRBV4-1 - TGCGCCAGCAGCCAAGATGGGGGGGCCTACGAGCAGTACTTC CASSQDGGAYEQYF
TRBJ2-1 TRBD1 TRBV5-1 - TGCGCCAGCAGCTTGATGACAGGGGAATCTGCTGAGCAGTTCTTC CASSLMTGESAEQFF
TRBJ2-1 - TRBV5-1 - TGCGCCAGCACCACCCGGGTGGGGGGTGAGCAGTTCTTC CASTTRVGGEQFF
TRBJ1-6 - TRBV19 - TGTGCCAGTAGTAACGGGGATTCACCCCTCCACTTT CASSNGDSPLHF
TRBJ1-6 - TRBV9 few TGTGCCAGCAGTTCACAGGGAGGTAATTCACCCCTCCACTTT CASSSQGGNSPLHF
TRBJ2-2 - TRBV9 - TGTGCCAGCAGCGTAGTAGGGTCAGGGGAGCTGTTTTTT CASSVVGSGELFF
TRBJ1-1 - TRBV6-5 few TGTGCCAGCAGTGGACTCAGGACAAGCACTGAAGCTTTCTTT CASSGLRTSTEAFF
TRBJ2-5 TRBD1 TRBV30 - TGTGCCTGGAGCCGGGACAGGCAGGAGACCCAGTACTTC CAWSRDRQETQYF
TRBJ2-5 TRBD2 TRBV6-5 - TGTGCCAGCAGGAAGTTCGGGGGGGCCCAAGAGACCCAGTACTTC CASRKFGGAQETQYF
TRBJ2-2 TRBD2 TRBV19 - TGTGCCAGTAGTATGCTAGCGGTGAACACCGGGGAGCTGTTTTTT CASSMLAVNTGELFF
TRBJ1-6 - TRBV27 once TGTGCCAGCAGTTTCCGGGTCCATAATTCACCCCTCCACTTT CASSFRVHNSPLHF
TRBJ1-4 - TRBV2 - TGTGCCTCCGGGGGACTGAATGAAAAACTGTTTTTT CASGGLNEKLFF
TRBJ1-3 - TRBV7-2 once TGTGCCAGCAGCTCCCCTGGAAACACCATATATTTT CASSSPGNTIYF
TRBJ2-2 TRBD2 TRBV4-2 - TGTGCCAGCAGCCAATCAGCGGGAGTACCCGGGGAGCTGTTTTTT CASSQSAGVPGELFF
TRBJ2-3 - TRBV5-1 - TGCGCCAGCAGCTTGGGCGGGGGCACAGATACGCAGTATTTT CASSLGGGTDTQYF
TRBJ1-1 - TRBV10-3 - TGTGCCATCAGTGAGACAGGGAAAGGCACTGAAGCTTTCTTT CAISETGKGTEAFF
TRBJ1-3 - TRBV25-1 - TGTGCCAGCAGTCCCCGTTCTGGAAACACCATATATTTT CASSPRSGNTIYF
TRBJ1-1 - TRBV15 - TGTGCCACCAGCAGAGATCCCGGCTCCATGAACACTGAAGCTTTCTTT CATSRDPGSMNTEAFF
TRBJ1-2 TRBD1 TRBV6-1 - TGTGCCAGCATCGCCCTTTCAACAGGGGACTATGGCTACACCTTC CASIALSTGDYGYTF
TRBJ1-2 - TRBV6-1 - TGTGCCAGCAGTGAAGGACTCCTAAACTATGGCTACACCTTC CASSEGLLNYGYTF
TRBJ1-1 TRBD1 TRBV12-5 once TGTGCTAGTGGTATCCCTCGCTTGGACAGGAGAACTGAAGCTTTCTTT CASGIPRLDRRTEAFF
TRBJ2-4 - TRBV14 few TGTGCCAGCAGTGCACTCCCAGCGGGCCCCTTGATAGCCAAAAACATTCAGTACTTC CASSALPAGPLIAKNIQYF
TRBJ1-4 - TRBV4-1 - TGCGCCAGCAGCCAGGTTAATGAAAAACTGTTTTTT CASSQVNEKLFF
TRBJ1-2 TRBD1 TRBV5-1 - TGCGCCAGCAGCTTACCGACAGGGGGAGGGAGCGGCTACACCTTC CASSLPTGGGSGYTF
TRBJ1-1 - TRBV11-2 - TGTGCCAGCAGCTTAAATTGGCGGGGACGTCCCGGGCGCACTGAAGCTTTCTTT CASSLNWRGRPGRTEAFF
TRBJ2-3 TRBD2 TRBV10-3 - TGTGCCACGTTAGCGGGGGAAACAGATACGCAGTATTTT CATLAGETDTQYF
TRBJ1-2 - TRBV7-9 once TGTGCCAGCAGCCCCGGGACACGCGAAACCTTC CASSPGTRETF
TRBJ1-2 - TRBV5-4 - TGTGCCAGCAGCCGAGTCGACAGGTTCTATGGCTACACCTTC CASSRVDRFYGYTF
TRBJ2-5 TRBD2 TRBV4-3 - TGCGCCAGCACCCCAGAAGGGACTAGCCGAGAGACCCAGTACTTC CASTPEGTSRETQYF
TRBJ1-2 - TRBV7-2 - TGTGCCAGCAGCTTTTCGAAAGGCGCTAACTATGGCTACACCTTC CASSFSKGANYGYTF
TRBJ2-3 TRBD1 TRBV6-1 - TGTGCCAGCAGTGATAGGGACAGGGGGCCGGGAGATACGCAGTATTTT CASSDRDRGPGDTQYF
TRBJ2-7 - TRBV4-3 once TGCGCCAGCAGCCAAGATTCCAGCGACCTATACGAGCAGTACTTC CASSQDSSDLYEQYF
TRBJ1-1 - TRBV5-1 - TGCGCCAGCAGCTTGGAAAACGAGGGCACTGAAGCTTTCTTT CASSLENEGTEAFF
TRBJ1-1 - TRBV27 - TGTGCCAGCAGTTTATCGGGGACAAGAATCGGAGCTTTCTTT CASSLSGTRIGAFF
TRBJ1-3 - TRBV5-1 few TGCGCCAGCAGCTTGGGACAGGCCCTCTCTGGAAACACCATATATTTT CASSLGQALSGNTIYF
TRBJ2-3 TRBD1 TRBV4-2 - TGTGCCAGCAGCCGGAACAGGGGCGAAGATACGCAGTATTTT CASSRNRGEDTQYF
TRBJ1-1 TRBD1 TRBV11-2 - TGTGCCAGCAGCTACACCAGGACAGGGGGATTCAACACTGAAGCTTTCTTT CASSYTRTGGFNTEAFF
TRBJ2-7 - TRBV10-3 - TGTGCCATCAGTGAGTCGGAACGGTTCTACGAGCAGTACTTC CAISESERFYEQYF
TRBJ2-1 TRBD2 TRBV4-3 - TGCGCCAGCAGCCACCGGGGACTAGCGGGAGGGTCTGAGCAGTTCTTC CASSHRGLAGGSEQFF
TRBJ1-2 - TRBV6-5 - TGTGCCAGCAGTTCCAACGGGCAGGGTAACTATGGCTACACCTTC CASSSNGQGNYGYTF
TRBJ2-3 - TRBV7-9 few TGTGCCAGCAGCTTAGACTCAGATACGCAGTATTTT CASSLDSDTQYF
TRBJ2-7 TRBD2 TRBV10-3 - TGTGCCATCAGTATCCGGGAGGGCATCTACGAGCAGTACTTC CAISIREGIYEQYF
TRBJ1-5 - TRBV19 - TGTGCCAGTAGTATTAGGGAGGGTTCGGGTCAGCCCCAGCATTTT CASSIREGSGQPQHF
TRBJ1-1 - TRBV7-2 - TGTGCCAGCAGCTTAGGGGGCCAAGTCACTGAAGCTTTCTTT CASSLGGQVTEAFF